These 22 T cell receptor beta chains were all obtained from the same sample, sequenced in a study of cytomegalovirus exposure and HLA in healthy donors. The PCR contained 60 Vbeta and 13 Jbeta primers. Generated by immunoSEQ multiplex PCR, the TCRdb table keeps only in-frame clones and is missing some. The sample has roughly 120,000 clones; 82% are singletons. Sequencing was performed on PBMCs. The receptors were sampled from a male donor in good health and CMV-seropositive.

Written as DNA, the CDR3 is TGTGCCTGGAGGTCAGGGGGAAATCAGCCCCAGCATTTT. This encodes CAWRSGGNQPQHF. This chain joins TRBV30 and TRBJ1-5; 7 positions agree with TRBD1. CDR3 length: 13 residues. Germline V gene data show CDR1 as GTSNPN and CDR2 as SVGIG (reference sequence). With 3 bases clipped from V and 4 bases from J, the junction kept 3 bases outside the gene matches. Together with reference TRBV30 and TRBJ1-5, the CDR3 gives the full variable domain: SQTIHQWPATLVQPVGSPLSLECTVEGTSNPNLYWYRQAAGRGLQLLFYSVGIGQISSEVPQNLSASRPQDRQFILSSKKLLLSDSGFYLCAWRSGGNQPQHFGDGTRLSIL.

This clone has only a few counts. This chain connects TRBV4-2 to TRBJ1-1; 8 bases align to TRBD1. The CDR3 contains 18 residues. J lost 0 bases, V lost 0 bases, and 9 bases had no gene match. Looked up from germline, CDR1 is LGHNA and CDR2 is YNFKEQ. The DNA of the CDR3 is TGTGCCAGCAGCCAAGATTGGGTAGGGACAGGAGTGAACACTGAAGCTTTCTTT. Translation: CASSQDWVGTGVNTEAFF.

The J gene is TRBJ2-1, the V gene TRBV27, with TRBD2 matching 14 bases. The length of the CDR3 is 18 residues. The V gene's germline CDR1 is MNHEY and CDR2 SMNVEV (reference sequence). V shed 6 bases and J 7 bases; nucleotides not matched to a gene: 14. The CDR3 nucleotides read TGTGCCAGCAGCCCTAGTGTGGGGGGACTAGCGGGAGTTAATGAGCAGTTCTTC. Protein product: CASSPSVGGLAGVNEQFF.

This sequence joins TRBV7-2 and TRBJ2-2; 9 nucleotides line up with TRBD2. CDR3 length: 17 residues. Unmatched junction bases numbered 6, after V lost 4 bases and J lost 0 bases. Germline-derived CDR1 and CDR2 are SGHTA and FQGNSA. The CDR3 reads CASSSPAGGPNTGELFF. The CDR3 DNA reads as TGTGCCAGCAGCTCCCCCGCGGGAGGGCCGAACACCGGGGAGCTGTTTTTT.

With regard to this clone: At one end, the junction sequence differs from germline, possibly due to a read error. This chain connects TRBV27 to TRBJ2-7, with 13 bases lining up with TRBD2. Germline V CDR1 and CDR2: MNHEY, SMNVEV (reference sequence). CDR3 length: 15 amino acids. CDR3 bases: TGTGCCAGCAGTCCACTAGCGGGAGGGAGCCACGAGCAGTGCTTC. Residues: CASSPLAGGSHEQCF.

This clone was seen only a few times. Other DNA sequences of this sample code for an identical CDR3. This chain uses TRBV6-5 with TRBJ2-1; 7 positions agree with TRBD2. There are 14 residues in the CDR3. Trimming cost V 5 bases and J 1 base; bases outside gene matches: 2. CDR1 and CDR2 from the germline V gene are MNHEY and SVGAGI. CDR3 loop: CASSRRESYNEQFF. As DNA, the CDR3 is TGTGCCAGCAGTCGGCGGGAGTCCTACAATGAGCAGTTCTTC.

The chain couples TRBV2 to TRBJ2-5, with D tentatively TRBD2 (6 bases). V gave up 6 bases and J gave up 2 bases, with 16 bases separating them. CDR1 is SNHLY and CDR2 is FYNNEI in the germline V gene. The CDR3 has 15 residues. The CDR3 is CASSPGLDLQETQYF. The CDR3 DNA reads TGTGCCAGCAGCCCGGGACTGGACCTACAAGAGACCCAGTACTTC.

This clone was picked up one time. This chain joins TRBV4-1 and TRBJ2-3, with 10 nucleotides matching TRBD2. Germline V lookup: CDR1 MGHRA, CDR2 YSYEKL. Trimming cost V 1 base and J 4 bases; bases outside gene matches: 11. This CDR3 region has 18 residues. CDR3 residues: CASSQGLLAGGFSDTQYF. CDR3 in DNA: TGCGCCAGCAGCCAAGGCCTCTTAGCGGGAGGTTTCTCAGATACGCAGTATTTT.

The chain is built from TRBV19 and TRBJ1-3; D possibly corresponds to TRBD1 (6 bases). The germline V gene encodes CDR1 LNHDA and CDR2 SQIVND (reference sequence). The CDR3 is 14 residues long. Trimming cost V 7 bases and J 2 bases, with 12 bases left between them. CDR3 DNA sequence: TGTGCCAGTAAAGGGGGGGAAGCTGGAAACACCATATATTTT. It specifies CASKGGEAGNTIYF.

The count of this clone is one. The rearrangement joins TRBV29-1 to TRBJ2-5; D is unclear. Germline V gives CDR1 SQVTM, CDR2 ANQGSEA. The CDR3 is made up of 12 amino acids. Trimming cost V 6 bases and J 1 base, with 9 bases left between them. CDR3 region: CSVLRPQETQYF. CDR3 in DNA: TGCAGCGTCCTCAGGCCCCAAGAGACCCAGTACTTC.

V is TRBV7-9 and J is TRBJ2-3; tentatively, D is TRBD2 (6 bases). Germline values: CDR1 SEHNR, CDR2 FQNEAQ (reference sequence). Trimming took off 7 bases at V and 2 bases at J, with 16 bases between the two ends. This CDR3 has 15 amino acids. CDR3 protein: CASTGGSITTDTQYF. In DNA form, the CDR3 reads TGTGCCAGCACAGGAGGGAGCATCACCACAGATACGCAGTATTTT. Based on the CDR3 plus reference TRBV7-9 and TRBJ2-3, the full variable domain is DTGVSQNPRHKITKRGQNVTFRCDPISEHNRLYWYRQTLGQGPEFLTYFQNEAQLEKSRLLSDRFSAERPKGSFSTLEIQRTEQGDSAMYLCASTGGSITTDTQYFGPGTRLTVL.

This clone came up once. The V gene is TRBV2, the J gene TRBJ2-5; D might be TRBD2 (5 bases). Germline CDR1 reads SNHLY; CDR2 reads FYNNEI. Trimming stripped 7 bases from V and 1 base from J, with 16 bases between. The CDR3 is made up of 15 amino acids. CDR3 amino acids: CASTPFPSGQETQYF. For the CDR3, the DNA is TGTGCCAGCACCCCTTTTCCGAGCGGCCAAGAGACCCAGTACTTC.

This chain connects TRBV19 to TRBJ2-3, with 7 bases identical to TRBD2. The CDR3 has 19 amino acids. With 2 bases clipped from V and 2 bases from J, the junction kept 16 bases outside the gene matches. Germline assignment: CDR1 LNHDA and CDR2 SQIVND (reference sequence). The DNA for the CDR3 is TGTGCCAGTAGTATATTTCCTTCGACTAGCCTGGGGGTCACAGATACGCAGTATTTT. Protein: CASSIFPSTSLGVTDTQYF.

The sample holds one count of this clone. The chain carries TRBV5-4 and TRBJ2-1, with 8 bases lining up with TRBD2. From germline, CDR1 is SGHNT and CDR2 YYREEE (reference sequence). The junction had 5 bases not matched to a gene; V was cut back by 0 bases and J by 6 bases. CDR3 length: 15 amino acids. The CDR3 is CASSLGGTSRNEQFF. The CDR3 DNA sequence: TGTGCCAGCAGCTTGGGTGGGACTAGTCGCAATGAGCAGTTCTTC.

The chain links TRBV28 to TRBJ1-3; D is perhaps TRBD1 (5 bases). CDR1 is MDHEN and CDR2 is SYDVKM in the germline V gene. The CDR3 spans 16 residues. The germline V and J ends were trimmed by 4 bases and 7 bases, with 20 bases remaining between them. The CDR3 is CASSSHRQLSFNTIYF. Here the CDR3 DNA reads TGTGCCAGCAGTTCCCATCGACAGCTCTCTTTTAACACCATATATTTT.

This chain uses TRBV7-3 with TRBJ1-1, with a possible D match to TRBD1 (5 bases). The germline gives CDR1 SGHTA, CDR2 FQGTGA. The CDR3 totals 14 residues. The germline V and J ends were trimmed by 0 bases and 4 bases, with 9 bases remaining between them. The CDR3 spells CASSLTPGGTEAFF. The CDR3 region has the DNA TGTGCCAGCAGCTTAACGCCCGGGGGCACTGAAGCTTTCTTT.

The chain recombines TRBV10-1 with TRBJ2-6; D is possibly TRBD1 (6 bases). Per germline, CDR1 WNHNN and CDR2 SYGVQD (reference sequence). The CDR3 has 16 amino acids. Trimming removed 10 bases at V and 0 bases at J, with 16 bases between. Written as DNA, the CDR3 is TGCGCCAACACACAGGGACCTAGCTCTGGGGCCAACGTCCTGACTTTC. It specifies CANTQGPSSGANVLTF.

This clone occurred a few times. Here the CDR3 reads CASSAQRGAGGINEQYF. The CDR3, as DNA: TGTGCCAGCAGCGCTCAACGGGGGGCAGGGGGCATCAACGAGCAGTACTTC. The V call is TRBV9, the J call TRBJ2-7, with D perhaps TRBD1 (8 bases). The CDR3 loop spans 17 amino acids. CDR1 SGDLS and CDR2 YYNGEE come from the germline V gene. Deletions cut 3 bases from V and 5 bases from J, with 24 bases between.

The rearrangement links TRBV15 to TRBJ2-3; 8 nucleotides match TRBD1. The V gene's germline CDR1 is LNHNV and CDR2 YYDKDF (reference sequence). The CDR3 sequence is 13 residues long. Trimming took 0 bases from V and 12 from J; bases not matched to a gene: 5. CDR3 bases: TGTGCCACCAGCAGAGATACGGGGACAGGACAGTATTTT. It encodes CATSRDTGTGQYF.

This clone was seen a few times. V gene TRBV7-9 combines with J gene TRBJ1-1; TRBD1 is a possible D gene (5 bases). The length of the CDR3 is 13 residues. Germline V CDR1 and CDR2: SEHNR, FQNEAQ (reference sequence). V shed 5 bases and J shed 6 bases, with 13 bases lying between them. CDR3 DNA: TGTGCCAGCAGCGGCCGGCGGGGGTCTGAAGCTTTCTTT. This sequence encodes CASSGRRGSEAFF.

This sequence joins TRBV27 and TRBJ1-1; 7 bases match TRBD1. Germline trimming cut 1 base from V and 3 bases from J; bases unmatched to any gene: 8. The CDR3 loop spans 16 amino acids. The germline V gene encodes CDR1 MNHEY and CDR2 SMNVEV (reference sequence). The CDR3 DNA reads as TGTGCCAGCAGTTTATGGGGTGGCAGGGGGGACACTGAAGCTTTCTTT. This codes for CASSLWGGRGDTEAFF.

The CDR3 DNA reads TGTGCCAGCTCACCCACCGACAGGGGCCCAAACACCGGGGAGCTGTTTTTT. It translates to CASSPTDRGPNTGELFF. V usage is TRBV18 and J usage is TRBJ2-2, with TRBD1 matching over 8 bases. Trimming at V came to 3 bases and at J to 2 bases, leaving 8 bases not matched to a gene. This CDR3 has 17 amino acids. Germline V gene sequence: CDR1 KGHSH, CDR2 LQKENI.